The 22 T cell receptor beta chains reported below all come from one sample, sequenced in a study of tumour-infiltrating T cells in Burkitt lymphoma. Here immunoSEQ multiplex PCR was the method, and the copy in TCRdb shows in-frame clones only, minus some. The data contain roughly 9,200 clones, less than 65% of them singletons. The sequenced sample consisted of tumor tissue. The receptors shown here come from a human donor with diffuse large B-cell lymphoma.

This clone turned up a few times. This chain joins TRBV5-1 and TRBJ1-5, with unresolved D. Germline CDR1 is SGHRS and CDR2 is YFSETQ. The CDR3 sequence is 15 residues long. Trimming removed 7 bases at V and 0 bases at J, with 14 bases between. The CDR3 DNA sequence: TGCGCCAGCTCACCGAGCATCAATAGCAATCAGCCCCAGCATTTT. Translating gives CASSPSINSNQPQHF. The full variable domain, its missing parts supplied by reference TRBV5-1 and TRBJ1-5, is KAGVTQTPRYLIKTRGQQVTLSCSPISGHRSVSWYQQTPGQGLQFLFEYFSETQRNKGNFPGRFSGRQFSNSRSEMNVSTLELGDSALYLCASSPSINSNQPQHFGDGTRLSIL.

The chain is built from TRBV30 and TRBJ2-5, with D unclear. With 0 bases removed from V and 5 bases from J, the gap between germline ends came to 10 bases. This CDR3 has 13 amino acids. The germline V gene encodes CDR1 GTSNPN and CDR2 SVGIG (reference sequence). CDR3 in DNA: TGTGCCTGGAGTGTACAATCCGGGGAGACCCAGTACTTC. This gives the protein CAWSVQSGETQYF. The full variable domain, in which reference TRBV30 and TRBJ2-5 provide the parts outside the CDR3, is SQTIHQWPATLVQPVGSPLSLECTVEGTSNPNLYWYRQAAGRGLQLLFYSVGIGQISSEVPQNLSASRPQDRQFILSSKKLLLSDSGFYLCAWSVQSGETQYFGPGTRLLVL.

The rearrangement links TRBV4-1 to TRBJ2-2, with 7 bases matching TRBD2. J lost 4 bases, V lost 4 bases, and 3 bases had no gene match. Germline assignment: CDR1 MGHRA and CDR2 YSYEKL. This CDR3 has 14 residues. The DNA for the CDR3 is TGCGCCAGCAGCCCCTCTAGCGGCACCGGGGAGCTGTTTTTT. This sequence encodes CASSPSSGTGELFF.

This clone was seen once. This rearrangement joins TRBV18 to TRBJ1-1; D unclear. CDR1 is KGHSH and CDR2 is LQKENI in the germline V gene. The CDR3 consists of 13 residues. Trimming cost V 2 bases and J 1 base, with 5 bases left between them. The CDR3 DNA reads TGTGCCAGCTCACCAGGGAAGAACACTGAAGCTTTCTTT. Protein product: CASSPGKNTEAFF.

The chain uses TRBV28 and TRBJ1-2; D call uncertain. Per the germline V gene, CDR1 is MDHEN and CDR2 is SYDVKM. Trimming shortened V by 7 bases and J by 3 bases, and 15 bases separated the two germline ends. The CDR3 is made up of 14 amino acids. The DNA for the CDR3 is TGTGCCAGCACGGCCAGCCGAGGTTACTATGGCTACACCTTC. It is translated as CASTASRGYYGYTF.

This chain links TRBV10-3 with TRBJ2-5, with D uncertain. Gene TRBJ2-7 matches the end of the DNA better, so the J call may be wrong. The CDR3 spans 15 residues. Germline loops: CDR1 ENHRY, CDR2 SYGVKD. CDR3 region: CAISGRSDIRYEQYF. CDR3 in DNA: TGTGCCATCAGTGGCAGGTCGGATATAAGATACGAGCAGTACTTC.

V and J are TRBV5-5 and TRBJ1-6; no clear D. CDR1 SGHKS and CDR2 YYEKEE come from the germline V gene (reference sequence). The CDR3 has 13 amino acids. V gave up 5 bases and J gave up 10 bases, with 13 bases separating them. Here the CDR3 reads CASSAMGLSPLHF. The CDR3 nucleotides are TGTGCCAGCAGTGCGATGGGGTTATCACCCCTCCACTTT. The full variable domain, rest sourced from reference TRBV5-5 and TRBJ1-6, is DAGVTQSPTHLIKTRGQQVTLRCSPISGHKSVSWYQQVLGQGPQFIFQYYEKEERGRGNFPDRFSARQFPNYSSELNVNALLLGDSALYLCASSAMGLSPLHFGNGTRLTVT.

The chain carries TRBV28 and TRBJ1-4; the D gene is possibly TRBD1 (6 bases). CDR1 MDHEN and CDR2 SYDVKM come from the germline V gene. The germline V and J ends were trimmed by 4 bases and 6 bases, with 12 bases remaining between them. The CDR3 loop spans 14 amino acids. DNA of the CDR3: TGTGCCAGCAGTTCGCAGGGGTTGCATGAAAAACTGTTTTTT. The encoded protein is CASSSQGLHEKLFF.

The V call is TRBV5-6, the J call TRBJ2-1; D is unclear. The germline CDR1 and CDR2 sequences are SGHDT and YYEEEE. V was pared by 1 base and J by 5 bases, with 7 bases between. This CDR3 comprises 13 residues. CDR3: CASSLYFDNEQFF. The CDR3 DNA reads TGTGCCAGCAGCTTGTACTTCGACAATGAGCAGTTCTTC. Based on the CDR3 plus reference TRBV5-6 and TRBJ2-1, the full variable domain is DAGVTQSPTHLIKTRGQQVTLRCSPKSGHDTVSWYQQALGQGPQFIFQYYEEEERQRGNFPDRFSGHQFPNYSSELNVNALLLGDSALYLCASSLYFDNEQFFGPGTRLTVL.

The CDR3 nucleotides read TGTGCCAGCAGCGAGCAGACACGCTTGGGCGAAAAACTGTTTTTT. Protein product: CASSEQTRLGEKLFF. The chain uses TRBV9 and TRBJ1-4; D gene uncertain. Trimming left V 3 bases short and J 8 bases short, with 17 bases between. Germline V gene data show CDR1 as SGDLS and CDR2 as YYNGEE. The CDR3 extends over 15 amino acids.

The chain links TRBV6-5 to TRBJ2-3, with 8 bases identical to TRBD2. J was trimmed by 7 bases and V by 8 bases; bases with no gene match: 11. This CDR3 has 14 residues. CDR1 and CDR2 (germline): MNHEY, SVGAGI. The CDR3 bases are TGTGCCAGCGCCTTTACGGGGGGGGGTTATACGCAGTATTTT. Protein sequence: CASAFTGGGYTQYF.

This chain joins TRBV6-5 and TRBJ2-7; 12 bases align to TRBD2. J gave up 7 bases and V 8 bases, and 6 bases lay outside the gene matches. From germline, CDR1 is MNHEY and CDR2 SVGAGI. The CDR3 runs to 13 residues. The CDR3 here is CASAGLAGLEQYF. The CDR3 region has the DNA TGTGCCAGCGCCGGACTAGCGGGGTTGGAGCAGTACTTC.

This clone occurred a few times. The chain uses TRBV19 and TRBJ1-1, with a possible D match to TRBD1 (5 bases). The CDR3 is 13 residues long. Deletions cut 10 bases from V and 8 bases from J, with 20 bases between. In germline, CDR1 is LNHDA, CDR2 SQIVND (reference sequence). CDR3 sequence: CATEQDLSGEAFF. Here the CDR3 DNA reads TGTGCCACCGAACAGGACCTCTCGGGCGAAGCTTTCTTT.

This chain joins TRBV27 and TRBJ1-5, with TRBD1 identical over 9 bases. This CDR3 has 13 residues. After removal of 3 bases from V and 7 bases from J, the junction contained 1 base not matched to a gene. Germline lookup yields CDR1 MNHEY and CDR2 SMNVEV (reference sequence). CDR3 in amino acids: CASSLTGGQPQHF. As DNA, the CDR3 is TGTGCCAGCAGTTTGACAGGGGGACAGCCCCAGCATTTT.

J is TRBJ1-3 and V is TRBV27, with 7 bases matching TRBD1. CDR3 length: 14 residues. V shed 5 bases and J 7 bases; nucleotides not matched to a gene: 8. Germline-derived CDR1 and CDR2 are MNHEY and SMNVEV (reference sequence). DNA for the CDR3: TGTGCCAGCAGTCCGGGACAGCCCGAGAACACCATATATTTT. Encoded protein: CASSPGQPENTIYF.

This clone was observed a handful of times. The chain carries TRBV2 and TRBJ1-2, with a weak D call TRBD1 (5 bases). This CDR3 is built from 13 residues. Germline assignment: CDR1 SNHLY and CDR2 FYNNEI. V lost 6 bases and J 1 base, leaving 9 bases between the germline ends. In nucleotides, the CDR3 is TGTGCCAGCAGCCGAGACAGTAACTATGGCTACACCTTC. This translates into CASSRDSNYGYTF.

This clone was seen more than once but under ten times. The genes are TRBV29-1 and TRBJ1-1; D might be TRBD1 (5 bases). This CDR3 region has 11 residues. Germline CDR1 reads SQVTM; CDR2 reads ANQGSEA. Deletions cut 8 bases from V and 8 bases from J, with 15 bases between. CDR3 nucleotides: TGCAGCCCCCAGACCCGGGACGAAGCTTTCTTT. Translation gives CSPQTRDEAFF.

V gene TRBV21-1 combines with J gene TRBJ2-7; the listed D gene, TRBD2, was not tested against the DNA. TRBV21-1 constitutes a pseudogene. This CDR3 contains 17 residues. The CDR3 DNA sequence: TGTGCCAGCAGCAAGGGGGCCGGGGGGGCGCGCGCCTACGAGCAGTACTTC. Translating gives CASSKGAGGARAYEQYF.

This clone turned up a few times. This chain connects TRBV20-1 to TRBJ2-7; D not certain. Trimming cost V 6 bases and J 4 bases, with 10 bases left between them. The CDR3 loop spans 11 amino acids. Germline CDR1 DFQATT, CDR2 SNEGSKA (reference sequence). CDR3 nucleotides: TGCAGTGCCAGTGACGGGTACGAGCAGTACTTC. This translates into CSASDGYEQYF.

The CDR3 DNA is TGCAGCGTCAGGGGACTCGGCACTGAAGCTTTCTTT. Its translation: CSVRGLGTEAFF. V gene TRBV29-1 combines with J gene TRBJ1-1, with a tentative D call TRBD1 (6 bases). In germline, CDR1 is SQVTM, CDR2 ANQGSEA. V was pared by 6 bases and J by 4 bases, with 12 bases between. This CDR3 comprises 12 residues.

This clone rates as large (0.1 to 1%). J is TRBJ1-5 and V is TRBV7-9; no reliable D call. Germline V gives CDR1 SEHNR, CDR2 FQNEAQ (reference sequence). The CDR3 totals 12 residues. Trimming took 6 bases from V and 9 from J, leaving 12 bases between them. CDR3 loop: CASSTAAGPQHF. Here the CDR3 DNA reads TGTGCCAGCAGTACCGCGGCGGGGCCCCAGCATTTT.

V is TRBV27 and J is TRBJ1-1; TRBD1 might be the D (6 bases). This CDR3 comprises 14 residues. V was trimmed by 5 bases and J by 5 bases, leaving 15 bases between them. Germline CDR1 and CDR2: MNHEY and SMNVEV (reference sequence). The CDR3 nucleotides read TGTGCCAGCAGTCCAAAGGGGGGGGCGACTGAAGCTTTCTTT. Encoded protein: CASSPKGGATEAFF.